The clone carrying this T cell receptor beta chain was detected ten times or more. The antigen is undetermined. There are 14 residues in the CDR3. Trimming took off 4 bases at V and 4 bases at J, with 14 bases between the two ends. Germline CDR1 is SGHRS and CDR2 is YFSETQ. The source of the sample is a study of identical twins. General study points: Cord blood beta clonotypes that were abundant carried fewer insertions, and memory repertoires showed no such trend.

Template switching introduced a universal primer site, and the cDNA bore unique molecular identifiers. TCRdb reprocessed the 5' RACE reads with MiXCR, giving one entry per CDR3 protein. This table holds more than 250,000 distinct CDR3 sequences, under 9.5% found once. This sample was shared with a second study, whose subject was yellow fever vaccine responses in identical twins.

The TCR comes from a woman under 30 in good health. This rearrangement joins TRBV5-1 to TRBJ1-1; TRBD1 might be the D (6 bases). Sequenced input: memory (CD45RO+) T cells sorted from blood. The CDR3 loop reads CASSTLQGATEAFF. The CDR3 DNA follows: TGCGCCAGCAGCACCCTACAGGGAGCCACTGAAGCTTTCTTT.